Listed below are T cell receptor beta chains from one sample, sequenced in a study of CD8+ T cells in alopecia areata. Method: immunoSEQ multiplex PCR; TCRdb's copy keeps in-frame clones and lacks some. The repertoire holds about 250,000 clones, with roughly 60% as singletons. This sample comprised CD4+ T cells sorted from blood, obtained at roughly week 53, from a patient treated with tofacitinib. The source is a human donor with alopecia areata. Each CDR3 is given with its conserved first and last residue. D genes are given only for firm matches. Rows may omit the clone size; those that give it use once, few, many or a size class.

j_gene,d_gene,v_gene,abundance,CDR3aa,CDR3nt
TRBJ2-3,TRBD2,TRBV30,-,CAWSVRTRTDTQYF,TGTGCCTGGAGTGTAAGGACTAGAACAGATACGCAGTATTTT
TRBJ2-3,TRBD2,TRBV4-3,few,CASSQELAGGSSTDTQYF,TGCGCCAGCAGCCAAGAGTTAGCGGGGGGCTCTAGCACAGATACGCAGTATTTT
TRBJ2-7,TRBD2,TRBV7-2,few,CASSIASGGRYEQYF,TGTGCCAGCAGCATCGCTAGCGGGGGGCGGTACGAGCAGTACTTC
TRBJ2-7,TRBD2,TRBV10-3,few,CAISRLSGGVDEQYF,TGTGCCATCAGTCGCCTTAGCGGGGGAGTCGACGAGCAGTACTTC
TRBJ2-3,-,TRBV30,-,CAWSETPSTDTQYF,TGTGCCTGGAGTGAGACTCCCAGCACAGATACGCAGTATTTT
TRBJ2-5,-,TRBV7-8,-,CASSQTMERRETQYF,TGTGCCAGCAGCCAAACTATGGAGAGGCGGGAGACCCAGTACTTC
TRBJ1-6,-,TRBV2,-,CASRSGPSPLHF,TGTGCCAGCAGGTCGGGCCCTTCACCCCTCCACTTT
TRBJ2-3,-,TRBV9,-,CASSVTPVSDTQYF,TGTGCCAGCAGCGTAACTCCCGTATCAGATACGCAGTATTTT
TRBJ2-7,TRBD1,TRBV5-1,-,CASSLEGQGYEQYF,TGCGCCAGCAGCTTGGAGGGACAGGGCTACGAGCAGTACTTC
TRBJ2-7,-,TRBV5-6,-,CASSLGGEQYF,TGTGCCAGCAGCTTGGGGGGCGAGCAGTACTTC
TRBJ2-7,-,TRBV4-2,-,CASSQDRGGYEQYF,TGTGCCAGCAGCCAAGATCGTGGAGGGTACGAGCAGTACTTC
TRBJ2-2,TRBD1,TRBV7-8,-,CASSLAGTGLRVGELFF,TGTGCCAGCAGCTTAGCAGGGACAGGGTTACGTGTCGGGGAGCTGTTTTTT
TRBJ2-3,-,TRBV7-2,-,CASSFPTADTQYF,TGTGCCAGCAGCTTTCCGACCGCAGATACGCAGTATTTT
TRBJ2-7,-,TRBV10-3,-,CAIRETGLSYEQYF,TGTGCCATCAGGGAAACGGGCCTCTCCTACGAGCAGTACTTC
TRBJ1-6,-,TRBV4-2,-,CASNPTSGGSPLHF,TGTGCCAGCAACCCTACATCCGGCGGCTCACCCCTCCACTTT
TRBJ1-2,TRBD1,TRBV30,-,CAWIKGADYGYTF,TGTGCCTGGATCAAGGGGGCCGACTATGGCTACACCTTC
TRBJ2-5,-,TRBV18,-,CASSPREGQETQYF,TGTGCCAGCTCACCAAGGGAAGGCCAAGAGACCCAGTACTTC
TRBJ2-1,-,TRBV25-1,-,CASSGWPLLNEQFF,TGTGCCAGCAGTGGCTGGCCCCTTTTGAATGAGCAGTTCTTC
TRBJ1-2,-,TRBV10-3,-,CAIGRGEGYTF,TGTGCCATCGGGCGAGGGGAAGGCTACACCTTC
TRBJ1-5,-,TRBV30,once,CAWSYGVGISNQPQHF,TGTGCCTGGAGTTACGGGGTAGGAATAAGCAATCAGCCCCAGCATTTT
TRBJ1-1,-,TRBV30,-,CAWNRVLEAFF,TGTGCCTGGAACCGAGTCCTTGAAGCTTTCTTT
TRBJ1-5,-,TRBV6-1,-,CASREQGSNQPQHF,TGTGCCAGCCGGGAGCAGGGGAGCAATCAGCCCCAGCATTTT
TRBJ2-7,TRBD1,TRBV19,few,CASSTQGAYEQYF,TGTGCCAGTAGTACCCAGGGGGCGTACGAGCAGTACTTC
TRBJ2-2,-,TRBV2,once,CASSVEESGELFF,TGTGCCAGCAGCGTAGAAGAGAGCGGGGAGCTGTTTTTT
TRBJ2-2,-,TRBV30,few,CAWNKVEWTGELFF,TGTGCCTGGAACAAGGTTGAATGGACCGGGGAGCTGTTTTTT
TRBJ1-1,-,TRBV15,-,CATSRGQPKEAFF,TGTGCCACCAGCAGAGGACAGCCAAAAGAAGCTTTCTTT
TRBJ1-6,TRBD1,TRBV4-1,-,CASSQGTGAVALHF,TGCGCCAGCAGCCAAGGGACAGGGGCCGTAGCCCTCCACTTT
TRBJ2-2,-,TRBV6-5,few,CASSYYRANTGELFF,TGTGCCAGCAGTTACTACAGGGCGAACACCGGGGAGCTGTTTTTT
TRBJ1-6,-,TRBV2,many,CASSEALQRQGPSSYNSPLHF,TGTGCCAGCAGTGAAGCGCTTCAGAGGCAGGGGCCAAGCTCCTATAATTCACCCCTCCACTTT
TRBJ1-1,-,TRBV7-3,-,CASSYTRNTEAFF,TGTGCCAGCAGCTACACGAGGAACACTGAAGCTTTCTTT
TRBJ1-2,-,TRBV20-1,-,CNTGGSFGYTF,TGCAATACAGGTGGTTCTTTTGGCTACACCTTC
TRBJ1-2,TRBD1,TRBV5-1,-,CASSDGTGLNYGYTF,TGCGCCAGCAGCGATGGGACAGGGCTTAACTATGGCTACACCTTC
TRBJ2-7,TRBD2,TRBV29-1,-,CSVGKGLFSGGAGEQYF,TGCAGCGTTGGAAAAGGACTTTTTAGCGGGGGGGCCGGAGAGCAGTACTTC
TRBJ2-4,-,TRBV5-1,once,CASSSGPGKRGAKNIQYF,TGCGCCAGCAGCTCGGGGCCAGGAAAGAGGGGAGCCAAAAACATTCAGTACTTC
TRBJ1-1,TRBD1,TRBV10-3,-,CAIRGTANTEAFF,TGTGCCATCAGGGGGACAGCCAACACTGAAGCTTTCTTT
TRBJ2-1,TRBD1,TRBV2,few,CASTGTGVRNEQFF,TGTGCCAGCACCGGGACAGGGGTGAGAAATGAGCAGTTCTTC
TRBJ2-2,TRBD1,TRBV11-3,few,CASSSGQGNTGELFF,TGTGCCAGCAGCTCTGGACAGGGGAACACCGGGGAGCTGTTTTTT
TRBJ2-5,-,TRBV7-6,-,CASSNPYSQTGRETQYF,TGTGCCAGCAGCAATCCCTATTCGCAGACAGGGAGGGAGACCCAGTACTTC
TRBJ1-2,-,TRBV4-3,-,CASSQHSNYGYTF,TGCGCCAGCAGCCAACATTCTAACTATGGCTACACCTTC
TRBJ2-7,-,TRBV5-1,-,CASSLAGSYEQYF,TGCGCCAGCAGCTTGGCAGGGAGCTACGAGCAGTACTTC
TRBJ1-1,-,TRBV11-3,-,CASSLAQGEAFF,TGTGCCAGCAGCTTAGCTCAGGGAGAAGCTTTCTTT